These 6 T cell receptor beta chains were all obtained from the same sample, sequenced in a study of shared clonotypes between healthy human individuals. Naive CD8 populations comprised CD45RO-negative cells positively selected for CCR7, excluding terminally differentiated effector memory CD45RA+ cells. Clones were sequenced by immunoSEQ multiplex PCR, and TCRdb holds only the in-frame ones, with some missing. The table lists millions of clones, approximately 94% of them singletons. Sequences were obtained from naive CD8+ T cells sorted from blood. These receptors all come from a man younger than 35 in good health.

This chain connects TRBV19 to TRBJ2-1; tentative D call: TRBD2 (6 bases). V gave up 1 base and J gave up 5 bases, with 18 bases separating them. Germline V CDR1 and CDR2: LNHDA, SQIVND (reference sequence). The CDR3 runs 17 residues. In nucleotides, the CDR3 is TGTGCCAGTAGTATAGCCTTCTGGCAGGAGGGACACAATGAGCAGTTCTTC. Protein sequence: CASSIAFWQEGHNEQFF.

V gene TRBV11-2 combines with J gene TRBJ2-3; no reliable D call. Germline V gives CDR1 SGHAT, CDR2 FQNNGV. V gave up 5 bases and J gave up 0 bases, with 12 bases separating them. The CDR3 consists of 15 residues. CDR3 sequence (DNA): TGTGCCAGCAGCAGAGGAGATTTCAGCACAGATACGCAGTATTTT. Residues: CASSRGDFSTDTQYF.

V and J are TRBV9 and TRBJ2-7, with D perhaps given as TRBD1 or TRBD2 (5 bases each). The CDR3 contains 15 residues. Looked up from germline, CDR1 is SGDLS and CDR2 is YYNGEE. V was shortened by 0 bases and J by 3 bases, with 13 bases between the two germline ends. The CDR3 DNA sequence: TGTGCCAGCAGCGTAGGTGGGACGACGAACTACGAGCAGTACTTC. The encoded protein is CASSVGGTTNYEQYF.

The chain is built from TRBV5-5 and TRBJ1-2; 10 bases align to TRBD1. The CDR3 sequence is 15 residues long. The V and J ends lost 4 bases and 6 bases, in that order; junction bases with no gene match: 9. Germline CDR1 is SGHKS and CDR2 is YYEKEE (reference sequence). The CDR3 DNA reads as TGTGCCAGCAGCACTCTGACAGGGGGCTTCGATGGCTACACCTTC. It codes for CASSTLTGGFDGYTF.

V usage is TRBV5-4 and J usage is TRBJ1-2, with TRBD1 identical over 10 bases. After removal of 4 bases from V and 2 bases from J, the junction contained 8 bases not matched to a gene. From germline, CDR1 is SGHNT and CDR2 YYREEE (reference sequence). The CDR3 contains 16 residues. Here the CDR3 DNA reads TGTGCCAGCAGCGGGGGACAGGGGAGAGAGAACTATGGCTACACCTTC. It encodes CASSGGQGRENYGYTF. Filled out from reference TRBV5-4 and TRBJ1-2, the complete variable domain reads ETGVTQSPTHLIKTRGQQVTLRCSSQSGHNTVSWYQQALGQGPQFIFQYYREEENGRGNFPPRFSGLQFPNYSSELNVNALELDDSALYLCASSGGQGRENYGYTFGSGTRLTVV.

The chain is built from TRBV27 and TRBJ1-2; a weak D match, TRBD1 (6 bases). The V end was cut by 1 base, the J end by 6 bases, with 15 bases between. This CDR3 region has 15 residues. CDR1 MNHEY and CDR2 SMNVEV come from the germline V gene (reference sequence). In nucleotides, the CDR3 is TGTGCCAGCAGTTTATACCTGGCAGGGGAGAATGGCTACACCTTC. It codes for CASSLYLAGENGYTF.